A single sample gave rise to the 3 T cell receptor beta chains below, sequenced in a study of cytomegalovirus exposure and HLA in healthy donors. Only in-frame clones appear in the TCRdb table, and some are missing; sequencing was by immunoSEQ multiplex PCR. Found here are 50,000 to 70,000 clones, about 95% of them singletons; the top ten hold 5.5% to 7.5%. Sequenced input: PBMCs. The source of these receptors is a woman aged 18 to 35 in good health and CMV-seropositive.

The gene calls are TRBV5-1 and TRBJ1-4, with TRBD1 identical over 7 bases. This CDR3 region has 14 residues. Germline V lookup: CDR1 SGHRS, CDR2 YFSETQ. V trimming: 3 bases; J trimming: 5 bases; junction bases outside the gene matches: 4. CDR3 amino acids: CASSSQDRNEKLFF. As DNA, the CDR3 is TGCGCCAGCAGCTCGCAGGACAGGAATGAAAAACTGTTTTTT.

This chain joins TRBV7-3 and TRBJ2-3; 7 bases fit TRBD1. The CDR3 is 13 residues long. CDR1 SGHTA and CDR2 FQGTGA come from the germline V gene. V shed 5 bases and J 8 bases; nucleotides not matched to a gene: 7. CDR3 sequence (DNA): TGTGCCAGCAGCCCAGAGACAGGGCGTACGCAGTATTTT. Translated: CASSPETGRTQYF.

The chain couples TRBV27 to TRBJ2-7; no firm D call. The germline gives CDR1 MNHEY, CDR2 SMNVEV (reference sequence). The ends were cut back, 8 bases at V and 3 bases at J, with 14 bases in the middle. CDR3 length equals 13 residues. CDR3 coding DNA: TGTGCCAGCCTGCTGCAACCGGGCTACGAGCAGTACTTC. Its translation is CASLLQPGYEQYF.